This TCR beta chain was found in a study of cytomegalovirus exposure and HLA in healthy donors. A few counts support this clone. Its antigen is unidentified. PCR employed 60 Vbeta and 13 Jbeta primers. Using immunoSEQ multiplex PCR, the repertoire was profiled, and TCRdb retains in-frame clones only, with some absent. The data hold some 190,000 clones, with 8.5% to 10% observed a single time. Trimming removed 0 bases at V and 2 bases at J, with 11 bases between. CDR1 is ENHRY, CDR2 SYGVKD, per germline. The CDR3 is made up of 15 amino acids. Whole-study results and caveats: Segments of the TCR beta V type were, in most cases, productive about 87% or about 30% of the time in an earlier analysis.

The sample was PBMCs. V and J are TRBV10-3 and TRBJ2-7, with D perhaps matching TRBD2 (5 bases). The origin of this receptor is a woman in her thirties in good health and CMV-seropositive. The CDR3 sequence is CAISESSGSPYEQYF. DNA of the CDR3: TGTGCCATCAGTGAGTCCAGCGGCAGCCCCTACGAGCAGTACTTC.